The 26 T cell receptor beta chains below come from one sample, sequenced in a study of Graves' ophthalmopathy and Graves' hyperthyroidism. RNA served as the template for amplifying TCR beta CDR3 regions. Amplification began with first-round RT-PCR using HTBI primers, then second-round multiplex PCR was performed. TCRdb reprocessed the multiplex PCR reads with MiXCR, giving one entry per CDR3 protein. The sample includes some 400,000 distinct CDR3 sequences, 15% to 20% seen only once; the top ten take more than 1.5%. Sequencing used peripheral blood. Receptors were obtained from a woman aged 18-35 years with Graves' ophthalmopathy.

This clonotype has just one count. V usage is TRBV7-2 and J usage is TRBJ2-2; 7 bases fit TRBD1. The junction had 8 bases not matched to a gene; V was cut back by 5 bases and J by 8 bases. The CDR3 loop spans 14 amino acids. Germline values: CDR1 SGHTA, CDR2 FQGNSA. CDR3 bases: TGTGCCAGCAGCGTAACCACAGGGGCGGGGGAGCTGTTTTTT. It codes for CASSVTTGAGELFF.

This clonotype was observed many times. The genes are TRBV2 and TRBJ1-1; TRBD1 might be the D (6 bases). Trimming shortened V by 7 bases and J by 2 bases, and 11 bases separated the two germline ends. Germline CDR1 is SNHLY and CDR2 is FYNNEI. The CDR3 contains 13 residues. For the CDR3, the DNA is TGTGCCAGCATGGGACAAAGAAACACTGAAGCTTTCTTT. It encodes CASMGQRNTEAFF.

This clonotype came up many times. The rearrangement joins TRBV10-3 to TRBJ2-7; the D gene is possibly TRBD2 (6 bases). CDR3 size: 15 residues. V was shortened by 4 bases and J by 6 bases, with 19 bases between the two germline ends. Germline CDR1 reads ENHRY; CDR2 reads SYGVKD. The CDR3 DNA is TGTGCCATCAGTGTTTCGACCCGCGGGGTAGTCGAGCAGTACTTC. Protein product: CAISVSTRGVVEQYF.

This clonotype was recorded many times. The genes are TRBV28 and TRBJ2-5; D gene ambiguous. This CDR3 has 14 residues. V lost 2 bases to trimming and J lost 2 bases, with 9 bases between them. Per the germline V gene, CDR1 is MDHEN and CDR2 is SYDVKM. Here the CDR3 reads CASSLPRPQETQYF. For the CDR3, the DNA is TGTGCCAGCAGTTTACCTCGGCCTCAAGAGACCCAGTACTTC. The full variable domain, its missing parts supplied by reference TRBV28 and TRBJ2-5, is DVKVTQSSRYLVKRTGEKVFLECVQDMDHENMFWYRQDPGLGLRLIYFSYDVKMKEKGDIPEGYSVSREKKERFSLILESASTNQTSMYLCASSLPRPQETQYFGPGTRLLVL.

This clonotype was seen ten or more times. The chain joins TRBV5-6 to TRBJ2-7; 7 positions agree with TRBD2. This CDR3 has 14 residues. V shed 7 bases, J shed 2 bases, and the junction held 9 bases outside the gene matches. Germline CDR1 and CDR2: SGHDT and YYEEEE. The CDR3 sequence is CASDGSSGPYEQYF. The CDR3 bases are TGTGCCAGCGATGGGTCTAGCGGTCCCTACGAGCAGTACTTC.

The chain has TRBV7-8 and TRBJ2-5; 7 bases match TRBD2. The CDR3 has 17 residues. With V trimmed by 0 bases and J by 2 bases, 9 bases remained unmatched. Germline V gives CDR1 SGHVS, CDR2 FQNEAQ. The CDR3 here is CASSLAPRGTTQETQYF. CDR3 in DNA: TGTGCCAGCAGCTTAGCGCCCCGTGGGACTACACAAGAGACCCAGTACTTC.

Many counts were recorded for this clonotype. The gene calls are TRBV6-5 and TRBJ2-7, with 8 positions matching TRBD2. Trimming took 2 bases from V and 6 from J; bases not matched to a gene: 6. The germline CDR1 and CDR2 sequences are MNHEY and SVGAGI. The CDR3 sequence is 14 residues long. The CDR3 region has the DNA TGTGCCAGCAGTTACCCAAGCGGGAGCGGCGAGCAGTACTTC. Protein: CASSYPSGSGEQYF.

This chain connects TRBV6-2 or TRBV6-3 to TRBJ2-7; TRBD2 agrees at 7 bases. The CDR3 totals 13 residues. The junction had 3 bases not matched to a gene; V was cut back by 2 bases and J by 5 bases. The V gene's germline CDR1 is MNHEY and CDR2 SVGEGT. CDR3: CASSYEGGDEQYF. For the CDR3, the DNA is TGTGCCAGCAGTTACGAGGGAGGGGACGAGCAGTACTTC.

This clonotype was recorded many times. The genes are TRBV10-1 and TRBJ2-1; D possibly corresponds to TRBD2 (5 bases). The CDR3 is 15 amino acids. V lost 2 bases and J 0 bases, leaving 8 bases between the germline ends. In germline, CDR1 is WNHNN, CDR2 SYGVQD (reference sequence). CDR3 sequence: CASSERGSSYNEQFF. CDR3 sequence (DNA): TGCGCCAGCAGTGAGCGGGGAAGCTCCTACAATGAGCAGTTCTTC.

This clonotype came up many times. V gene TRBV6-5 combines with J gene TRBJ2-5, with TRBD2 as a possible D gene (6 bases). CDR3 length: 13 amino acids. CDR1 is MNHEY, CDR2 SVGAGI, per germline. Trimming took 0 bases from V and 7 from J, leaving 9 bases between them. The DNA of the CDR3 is TGTGCCAGCAGTTACTCCGGGGAGGTGACCCAGTACTTC. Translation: CASSYSGEVTQYF.

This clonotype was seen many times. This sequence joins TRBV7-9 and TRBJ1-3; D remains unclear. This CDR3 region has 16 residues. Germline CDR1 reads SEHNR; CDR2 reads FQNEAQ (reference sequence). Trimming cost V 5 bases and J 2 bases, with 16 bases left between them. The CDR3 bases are TGTGCCAGCAGCCGCGCTAATGTCCGGGCTGGAAACACCATATATTTT. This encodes CASSRANVRAGNTIYF.

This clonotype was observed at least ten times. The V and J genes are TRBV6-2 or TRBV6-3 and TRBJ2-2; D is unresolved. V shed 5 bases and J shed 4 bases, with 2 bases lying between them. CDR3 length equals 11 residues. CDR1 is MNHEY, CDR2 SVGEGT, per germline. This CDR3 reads CASSGTGELFF. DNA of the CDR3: TGTGCCAGCAGTGGCACCGGGGAGCTGTTTTTT.

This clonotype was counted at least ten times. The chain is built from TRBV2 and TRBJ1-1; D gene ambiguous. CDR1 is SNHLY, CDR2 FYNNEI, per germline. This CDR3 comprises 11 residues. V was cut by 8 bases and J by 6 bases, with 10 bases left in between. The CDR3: CASRGTAEAFF. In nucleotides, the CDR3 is TGTGCCAGCCGTGGTACCGCTGAAGCTTTCTTT. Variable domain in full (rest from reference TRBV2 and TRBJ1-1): EPEVTQTPSHQVTQMGQEVILRCVPISNHLYFYWYRQILGQKVEFLVSFYNNEISEKSEIFDDQFSVERPDGSNFTLKIRSTKLEDSAMYFCASRGTAEAFFGQGTRLTVV.

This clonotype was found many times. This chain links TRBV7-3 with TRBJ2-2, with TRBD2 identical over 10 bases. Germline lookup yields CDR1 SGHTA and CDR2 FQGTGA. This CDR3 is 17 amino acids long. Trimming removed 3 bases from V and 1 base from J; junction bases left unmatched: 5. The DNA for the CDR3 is TGTGCCAGCAGCTTGAGGCTAGCGGGAGTGAACACCGGGGAGCTGTTTTTT. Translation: CASSLRLAGVNTGELFF.

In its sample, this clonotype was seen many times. The CDR3 DNA reads as TGTGCCAGCAGTCTCTGGGACAGGACCTCCTACGAGCAGTACTTC. Protein sequence: CASSLWDRTSYEQYF. This chain links TRBV28 with TRBJ2-7, with 8 bases aligning to TRBD1. Germline trimming cut 5 bases from V and 0 bases from J; bases unmatched to any gene: 6. CDR1 and CDR2 (germline): MDHEN, SYDVKM. The length of the CDR3 is 15 residues.

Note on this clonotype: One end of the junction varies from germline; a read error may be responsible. The CDR3 DNA reads as TGTGCCAGCAGTAAGACAGGTTTGGGTGGCATTCGGTACTTC. This encodes CASSKTGLGGIRYF. This sequence joins TRBV6-1 and TRBJ2-4; D perhaps matches TRBD1 (6 bases). The CDR3 has 14 amino acids. The germline V gene has CDR1 MNHNS and CDR2 SASEGT.

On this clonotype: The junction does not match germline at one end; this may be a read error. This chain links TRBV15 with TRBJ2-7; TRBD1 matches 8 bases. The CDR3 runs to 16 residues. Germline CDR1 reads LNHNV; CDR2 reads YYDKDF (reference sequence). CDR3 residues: CATSRDLGTGSHEQYF. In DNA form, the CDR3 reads TGTGCCACCAGCAGAGATCTGGGGACAGGCTCCCACGAGCAGTACTTC.

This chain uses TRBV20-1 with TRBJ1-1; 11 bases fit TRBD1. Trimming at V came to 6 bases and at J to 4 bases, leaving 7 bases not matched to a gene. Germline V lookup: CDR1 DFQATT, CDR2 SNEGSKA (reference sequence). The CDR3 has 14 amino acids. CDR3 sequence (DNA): TGCAGTGCAAATACCGGGACAGGGGGCACTGAAGCTTTCTTT. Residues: CSANTGTGGTEAFF.

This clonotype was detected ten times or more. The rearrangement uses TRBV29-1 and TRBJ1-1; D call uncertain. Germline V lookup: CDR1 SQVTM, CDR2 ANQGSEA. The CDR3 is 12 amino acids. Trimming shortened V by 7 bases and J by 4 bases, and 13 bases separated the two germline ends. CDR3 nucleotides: TGCAGCGGCCGCCTTAAGGGCACTGAAGCTTTCTTT. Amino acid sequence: CSGRLKGTEAFF.

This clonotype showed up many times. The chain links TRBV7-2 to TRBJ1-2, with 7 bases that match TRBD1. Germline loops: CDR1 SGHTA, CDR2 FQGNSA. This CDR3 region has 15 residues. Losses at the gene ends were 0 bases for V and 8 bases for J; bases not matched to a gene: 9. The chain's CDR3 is CASSLAPGGIGGYTF. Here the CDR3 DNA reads TGTGCCAGCAGCTTAGCCCCAGGGGGAATAGGAGGCTACACCTTC.

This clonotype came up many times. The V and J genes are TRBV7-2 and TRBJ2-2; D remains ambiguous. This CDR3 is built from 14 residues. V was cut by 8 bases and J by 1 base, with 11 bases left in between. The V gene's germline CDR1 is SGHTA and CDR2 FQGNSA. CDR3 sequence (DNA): TGTGCCAGCTACCGGTCCCAGAACACCGGGGAGCTGTTTTTT. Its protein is CASYRSQNTGELFF.

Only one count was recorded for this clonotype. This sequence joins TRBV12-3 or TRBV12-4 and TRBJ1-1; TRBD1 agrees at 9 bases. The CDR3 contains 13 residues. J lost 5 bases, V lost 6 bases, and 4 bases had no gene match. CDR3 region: CASSTGGRTEAFF. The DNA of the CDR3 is TGTGCCAGCAGCACAGGGGGCAGGACTGAAGCTTTCTTT.

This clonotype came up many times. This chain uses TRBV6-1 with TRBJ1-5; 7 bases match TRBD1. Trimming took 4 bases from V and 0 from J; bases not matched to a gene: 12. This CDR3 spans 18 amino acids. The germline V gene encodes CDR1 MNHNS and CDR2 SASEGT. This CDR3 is CASSGPEGGRYSNQPQHF. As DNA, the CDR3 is TGTGCCAGCAGTGGGCCCGAAGGGGGCCGGTATAGCAATCAGCCCCAGCATTTT.

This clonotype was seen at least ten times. The CDR3 nucleotides are TGCGCCAGCAGCCACTCCATAGCGGGGGTAAACATTCAGTACTTC. Protein product: CASSHSIAGVNIQYF. The chain couples TRBV4-3 to TRBJ2-4; 9 positions match TRBD2. This CDR3 spans 15 amino acids. Germline values: CDR1 LGHNA, CDR2 YSLEER. Unmatched junction bases numbered 6, after V lost 3 bases and J lost 6 bases.

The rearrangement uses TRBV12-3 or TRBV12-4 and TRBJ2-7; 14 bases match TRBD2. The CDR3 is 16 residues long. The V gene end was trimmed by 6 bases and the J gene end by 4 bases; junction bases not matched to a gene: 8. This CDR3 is CASRGTSGGRGYEQYF. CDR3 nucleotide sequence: TGTGCCAGCAGAGGGACTAGCGGGGGCCGCGGGTACGAGCAGTACTTC.

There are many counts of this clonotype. The CDR3 loop reads CASSGQGDSPLHF. CDR3 coding DNA: TGTGCCAGCTCGGGACAGGGGGATTCACCCCTCCACTTT. The rearrangement joins TRBV6-2 or TRBV6-3 to TRBJ1-6, with TRBD1 identical over 11 bases. The J segment lost 8 bases and the V segment lost 8 bases, leaving 2 bases of the junction unmatched. CDR1 is MNHEY and CDR2 is SVGEGT in the germline V gene. The CDR3 runs 13 residues.